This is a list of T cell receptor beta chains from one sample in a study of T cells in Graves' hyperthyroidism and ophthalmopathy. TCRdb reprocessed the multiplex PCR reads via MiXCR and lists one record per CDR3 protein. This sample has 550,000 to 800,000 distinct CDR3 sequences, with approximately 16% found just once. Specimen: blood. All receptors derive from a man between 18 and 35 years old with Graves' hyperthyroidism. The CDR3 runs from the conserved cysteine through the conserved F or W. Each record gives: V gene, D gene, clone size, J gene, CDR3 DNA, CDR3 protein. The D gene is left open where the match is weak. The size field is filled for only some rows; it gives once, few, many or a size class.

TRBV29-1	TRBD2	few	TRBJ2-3	TGCAGCGTTGACCTAGCGGGAGGGAGAGCAGATACGCAGTATTTT	CSVDLAGGRADTQYF
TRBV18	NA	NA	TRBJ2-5	TGTGCCAGCTCACCCTTCGGTTTGACTAGTCTGGAGGAGGAGACCCAGTACTTC	CASSPFGLTSLEEETQYF
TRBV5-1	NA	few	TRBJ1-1	TGCGCCAGCTTCGGACAGTCCAACACTGAAGCTTTCTTT	CASFGQSNTEAFF
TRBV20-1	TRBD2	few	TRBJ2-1	TGCAGTGCTAGAGATCCCGGACTAGCGGGAGGCTACAATGAGCAGTTCTTC	CSARDPGLAGGYNEQFF
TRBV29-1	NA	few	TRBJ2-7	TGCAGCGTTATCTCTTTTTACGAGCAGTACTTC	CSVISFYEQYF
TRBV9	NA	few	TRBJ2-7	TGTGCCAGCAGCGTAGGGGGGACGGAGGAGCAGTACTTC	CASSVGGTEEQYF
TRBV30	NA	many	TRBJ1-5	TGTGCCTGGAGTGTAATAGGTCCCAATCAGCCCCAGCATTTT	CAWSVIGPNQPQHF
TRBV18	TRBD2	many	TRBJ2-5	TGTGCCAGCTCACCAACCCTGGGGAGGGCCTTAGAGACCCAGTACTTC	CASSPTLGRALETQYF
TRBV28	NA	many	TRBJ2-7	TGTGCCAGCAGTTCAACAGGGGAGGACGAGCAGTACTTC	CASSSTGEDEQYF
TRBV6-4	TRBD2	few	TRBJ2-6	TGTGCCAGCAGTGAAAGCGGGAGCTCTGGGGCCAACGTCCTGACTTTC	CASSESGSSGANVLTF
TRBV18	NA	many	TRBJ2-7	TGTGCCAGCTCACCACCGGGCCCAACCTTCTACGAGCAGTACTTC	CASSPPGPTFYEQYF
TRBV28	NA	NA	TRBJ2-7	TGTGCCAGCTCTTTTTTGAGTAGCGGCTACGAGCAGTACTTC	CASSFLSSGYEQYF
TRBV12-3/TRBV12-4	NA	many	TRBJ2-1	TGTGCCAGCAGTTTAAACACCGGAGACGAGCAGTTCTTC	CASSLNTGDEQFF
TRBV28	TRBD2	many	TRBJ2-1	TGTGCCAGCAGCCCCGGACTAGCGGGGGACTACAATGAGCAGTTCTTC	CASSPGLAGDYNEQFF
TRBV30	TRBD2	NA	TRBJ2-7	TGTGCCTGGAGTGTAAGCGGGGTAGAGCAGTACTTC	CAWSVSGVEQYF